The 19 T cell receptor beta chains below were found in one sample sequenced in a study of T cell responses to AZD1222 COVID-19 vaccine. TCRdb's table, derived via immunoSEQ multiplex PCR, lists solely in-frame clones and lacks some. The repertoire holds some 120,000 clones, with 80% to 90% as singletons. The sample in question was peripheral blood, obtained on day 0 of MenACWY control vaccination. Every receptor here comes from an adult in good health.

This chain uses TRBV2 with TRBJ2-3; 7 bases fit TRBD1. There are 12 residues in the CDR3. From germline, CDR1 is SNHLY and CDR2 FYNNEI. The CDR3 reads CVGTESTDTQYF. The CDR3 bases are TGTGTTGGGACAGAGAGCACAGATACGCAGTATTTT.

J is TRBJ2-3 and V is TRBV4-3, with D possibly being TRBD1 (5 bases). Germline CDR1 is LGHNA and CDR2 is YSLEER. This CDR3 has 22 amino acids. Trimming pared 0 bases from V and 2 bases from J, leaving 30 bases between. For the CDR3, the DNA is TGCGCCAGCAGCCAAGAAACCAGTGGCCCAGGGCTAACCTCTTCCTTCACAGATACGCAGTATTTT. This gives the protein CASSQETSGPGLTSSFTDTQYF.

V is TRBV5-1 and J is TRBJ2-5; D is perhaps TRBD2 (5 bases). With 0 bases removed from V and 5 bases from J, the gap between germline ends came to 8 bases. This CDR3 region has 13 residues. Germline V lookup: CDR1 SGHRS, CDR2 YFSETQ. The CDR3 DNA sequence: TGCGCCAGCAGCTTGGATCTAGCCGAGACCCAGTACTTC. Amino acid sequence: CASSLDLAETQYF.

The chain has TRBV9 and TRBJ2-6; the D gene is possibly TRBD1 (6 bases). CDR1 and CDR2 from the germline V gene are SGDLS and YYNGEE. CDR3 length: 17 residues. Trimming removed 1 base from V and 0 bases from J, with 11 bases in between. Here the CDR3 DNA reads TGTGCCAGCAGCGTATCGGCAGGGGTCTCTGGGGCCAACGTCCTGACTTTC. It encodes CASSVSAGVSGANVLTF.

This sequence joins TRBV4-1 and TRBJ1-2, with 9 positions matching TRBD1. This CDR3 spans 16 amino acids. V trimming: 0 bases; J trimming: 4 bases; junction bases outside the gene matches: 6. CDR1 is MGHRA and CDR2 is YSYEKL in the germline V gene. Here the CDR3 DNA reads TGCGCCAGCAGCCAAGATATAAACAGGGGGCTCTATGGCTACACCTTC. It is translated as CASSQDINRGLYGYTF.

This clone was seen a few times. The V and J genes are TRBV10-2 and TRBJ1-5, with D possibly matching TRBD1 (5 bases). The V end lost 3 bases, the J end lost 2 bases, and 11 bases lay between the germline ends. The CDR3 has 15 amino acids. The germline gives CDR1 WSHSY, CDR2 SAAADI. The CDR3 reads CASSDQGRRNQPQHF. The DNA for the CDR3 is TGCGCCAGCAGTGACCAGGGTCGACGCAATCAGCCCCAGCATTTT.

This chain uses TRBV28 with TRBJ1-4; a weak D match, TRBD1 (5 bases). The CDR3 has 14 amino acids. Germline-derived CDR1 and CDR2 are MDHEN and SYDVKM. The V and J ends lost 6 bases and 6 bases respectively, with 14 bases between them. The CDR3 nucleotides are TGTGCCAGCAGCCTCCGGGACGTTGATGAAAAACTGTTTTTT. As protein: CASSLRDVDEKLFF.

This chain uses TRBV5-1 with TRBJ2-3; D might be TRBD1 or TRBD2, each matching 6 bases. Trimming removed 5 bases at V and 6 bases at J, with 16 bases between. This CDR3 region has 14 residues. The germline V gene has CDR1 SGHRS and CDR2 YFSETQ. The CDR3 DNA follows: TGCGCCAGCAGTGGGGGGCCGGCGGAGGATACGCAGTATTTT. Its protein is CASSGGPAEDTQYF.

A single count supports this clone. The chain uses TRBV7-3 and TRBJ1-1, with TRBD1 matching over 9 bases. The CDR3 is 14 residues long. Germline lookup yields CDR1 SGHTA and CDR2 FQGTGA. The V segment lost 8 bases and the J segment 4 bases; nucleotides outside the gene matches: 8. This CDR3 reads CASRPGQGGTEAFF. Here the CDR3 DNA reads TGTGCCAGCCGTCCGGGACAGGGAGGCACTGAAGCTTTCTTT.

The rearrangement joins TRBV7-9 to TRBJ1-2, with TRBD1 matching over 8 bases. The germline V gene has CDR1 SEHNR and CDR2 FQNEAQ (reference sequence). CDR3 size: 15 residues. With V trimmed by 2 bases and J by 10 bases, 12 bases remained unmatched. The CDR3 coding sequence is TGTGCCAGCAGCTTACCCGCCGGGACAGGAACTGACTACACCTTC. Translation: CASSLPAGTGTDYTF.

Here the CDR3 reads CASSQGPFEQFF. The CDR3 nucleotides read TGTGCCAGCAGCCAAGGTCCATTCGAGCAGTTCTTC. The V and J genes are TRBV3-1 (or the pseudogene TRBV3-2) and TRBJ2-1; D uncertain. The CDR3 has 12 amino acids. V lost 1 base and J lost 10, with 8 bases in between. The germline CDR1 and CDR2 sequences are LGHDT and YNNKEL (reference sequence).

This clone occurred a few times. CDR3 amino acids: CASSVLVSGNNEQFF. DNA of the CDR3: TGTGCCAGCAGCGTACTAGTTTCAGGGAACAATGAGCAGTTCTTC. V is TRBV27 and J is TRBJ2-1; D assignment may be TRBD1 or TRBD2 (5 bases each). V lost 6 bases, J lost 5 bases, and 17 bases lay in between. The CDR3 covers 15 residues. Looked up from germline, CDR1 is MNHEY and CDR2 is SMNVEV (reference sequence).

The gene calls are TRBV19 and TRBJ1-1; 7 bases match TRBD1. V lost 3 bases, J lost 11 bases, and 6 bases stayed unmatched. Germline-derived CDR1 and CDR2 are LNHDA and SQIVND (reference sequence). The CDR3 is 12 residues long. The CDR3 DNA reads TGTGCCAGTAGTATCCAGACAGGGCCCGCTTTCTTT. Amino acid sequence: CASSIQTGPAFF.

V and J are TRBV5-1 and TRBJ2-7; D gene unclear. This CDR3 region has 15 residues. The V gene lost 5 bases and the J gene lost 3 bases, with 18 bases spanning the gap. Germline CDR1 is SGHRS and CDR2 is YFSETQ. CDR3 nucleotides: TGCGCCAGCAGTCGCCTGGACGGCGGCCTCTACGAGCAGTACTTC. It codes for CASSRLDGGLYEQYF.

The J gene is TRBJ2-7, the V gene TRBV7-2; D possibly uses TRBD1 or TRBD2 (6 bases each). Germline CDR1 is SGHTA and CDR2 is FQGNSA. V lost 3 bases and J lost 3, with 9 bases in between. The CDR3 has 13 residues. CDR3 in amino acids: CASSFGGLYEQYF. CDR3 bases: TGTGCCAGCAGCTTCGGGGGCCTCTACGAGCAGTACTTC. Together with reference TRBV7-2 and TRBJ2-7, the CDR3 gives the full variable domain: GAGVSQSPSNKVTEKGKDVELRCDPISGHTALYWYRQSLGQGLEFLIYFQGNSAPDKSGLPSDRFSAERTGGSVSTLTIQRTQQEDSAVYLCASSFGGLYEQYFGPGTRLTVT.

This chain's CDR3 is CASSLDRGLGNTIYF. The CDR3 DNA reads as TGTGCCAGCAGCTTGGACAGGGGGCTTGGAAACACCATATATTTT. The J gene is TRBJ1-3, the V gene TRBV11-3; TRBD1 matches 11 bases. Per the germline V gene, CDR1 is SGHNT and CDR2 is YENEEA. The V gene end was trimmed by 3 bases and the J gene end by 3 bases; junction bases not matched to a gene: 1. The CDR3 spans 15 residues. The whole variable domain, filled in from reference TRBV11-3 and TRBJ1-3, reads EAGVVQSPRYKIIEKKQPVAFWCNPISGHNTLYWYLQNLGQGPELLIRYENEEAVDDSQLPKDRFSAERLKGVDSTLKIQPAELGDSAVYLCASSLDRGLGNTIYFGEGSWLTVV.

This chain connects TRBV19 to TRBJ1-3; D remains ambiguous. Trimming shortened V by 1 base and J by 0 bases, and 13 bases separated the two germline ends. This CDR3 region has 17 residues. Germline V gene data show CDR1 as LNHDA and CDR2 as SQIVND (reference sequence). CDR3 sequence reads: CASSIVGATPSGNTIYF. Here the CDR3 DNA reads TGTGCCAGTAGTATAGTGGGAGCCACCCCCTCTGGAAACACCATATATTTT.

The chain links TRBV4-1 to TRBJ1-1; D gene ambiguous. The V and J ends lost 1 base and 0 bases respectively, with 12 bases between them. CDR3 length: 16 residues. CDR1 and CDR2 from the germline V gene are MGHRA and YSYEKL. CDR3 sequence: CASSQAPTVVNTEAFF. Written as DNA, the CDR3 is TGCGCCAGCAGCCAAGCCCCGACGGTAGTGAACACTGAAGCTTTCTTT.

CDR3 protein: CASSQDPMNTEAFF. CDR3 DNA sequence: TGTGCCAGCAGCCAAGATCCAATGAACACTGAAGCTTTCTTT. The chain couples TRBV3-1 (or the pseudogene TRBV3-2) to TRBJ1-1; no clear D. CDR1 is LGHDT and CDR2 is YNNKEL in the germline V gene (reference sequence). Trimming removed 0 bases at V and 0 bases at J, with 5 bases between. The CDR3 consists of 14 residues.